Sequencing of this TCR beta chain was carried out in a study of blood T cell repertoires in COVID-19. Germline assignment: CDR1 WNHNN and CDR2 SYGVQD (reference sequence). Deletions cut 2 bases from V and 2 bases from J, with 16 bases between. The CDR3 length is 16 residues. The repertoire was sequenced with immunoSEQ multiplex PCR; TCRdb's copy has only in-frame clones and lacks some. Of fewer than 200,000 clones listed, approximately 84% are singletons. The sequencing input was peripheral blood. This receptor was identified in an elderly woman with acute or convalescent COVID-19. The chain links TRBV10-1 to TRBJ2-7; maybe TRBD2 (5 bases). The CDR3 DNA sequence: TGCGCCAGCAGTGAGGACACTAACTCACTAGCCTACGAGCAGTACTTC. Its protein is CASSEDTNSLAYEQYF.